Listed below are T cell receptor beta chains from one sample, sequenced in a study of blood T cell repertoires in COVID-19. Using immunoSEQ multiplex PCR, the repertoire was profiled, and TCRdb retains in-frame clones only, with some absent. This sample has fewer than 400,000 clones, with nearly 90% found just once. Sequenced input: PBMCs or T cells enriched from blood (not recorded which). These receptors originate from a woman aged 25 to 45 who had recovered from COVID-19. Both conserved end residues are part of each CDR3. D genes are given only for firm matches. Only part of the rows carry a size: once, few, many, or a class if the clone is expanded.

j_call d_call v_call clone_size cdr3_aa cdr3_nt
TRBJ1-2 TRBD1 TRBV4-1 NA CASSHSQGLNNYGYTF TGCGCCAGCAGCCACTCACAGGGGCTAAATAACTATGGCTACACCTTC
TRBJ1-6 NA TRBV5-4 NA CASSFGQGSPPSAPLHF TGTGCCAGCAGCTTTGGTCAGGGATCTCCGCCCAGTGCACCCCTCCACTTT
TRBJ1-6 NA TRBV30 NA CAWSKDSNSPLHF TGTGCCTGGAGTAAGGACAGCAATTCACCCCTCCACTTT
TRBJ2-5 NA TRBV7-2 NA CASSLVRTAQETQYF TGTGCCAGCAGCTTAGTCCGGACAGCCCAAGAGACCCAGTACTTC
TRBJ1-3 TRBD1 TRBV6-1 NA CASSSHTGVGNTIYF TGTGCCAGCAGTTCTCATACAGGGGTGGGAAACACCATATATTTT
TRBJ2-7 TRBD2 TRBV20-1 NA CSASFGLAGGISYEQYF TGCAGTGCTAGTTTTGGACTAGCGGGGGGAATCTCCTACGAGCAGTACTTC
TRBJ1-4 TRBD1 TRBV27 once CASSLTHTGQGWEKLFF TGTGCCAGCAGTCTAACCCATACAGGACAGGGATGGGAAAAACTGTTTTTT
TRBJ2-5 TRBD2 TRBV24-1 NA CATSDAGTSGLKTQYF TGTGCCACCAGTGATGCCGGGACTAGCGGGTTGAAGACCCAGTACTTC
TRBJ1-2 NA TRBV6-5 NA CASSYRMAGDGYTF TGTGCCAGCAGTTACCGGATGGCAGGGGATGGCTACACCTTC
TRBJ2-5 NA TRBV4-2 NA CASSQDGAGSVQETQYF TGTGCCAGCAGCCAAGACGGGGCGGGGTCGGTACAAGAGACCCAGTACTTC
TRBJ2-3 NA TRBV30 NA CAWSVDSSTDTQYF TGTGCCTGGAGTGTGGACAGCAGCACAGATACGCAGTATTTT
TRBJ1-5 TRBD1 TRBV4-1 NA CASSQDRLDRENQPQHF TGCGCCAGCAGCCAAGACCGTTTGGACAGGGAGAATCAGCCCCAGCATTTT
TRBJ2-1 TRBD2 TRBV24-1 NA CATSDLWGGVMDEQFF TGTGCCACCAGTGATTTGTGGGGGGGTGTTATGGATGAGCAGTTCTTC
TRBJ1-1 NA TRBV5-1 NA CASSRWASRLATEAFF TGCGCCAGCAGTAGATGGGCTTCCCGCTTGGCCACTGAAGCTTTCTTT
TRBJ2-3 TRBD1 TRBV30 NA CAWSPTGTASTDTQYF TGTGCCTGGAGTCCTACCGGGACAGCCAGCACAGATACGCAGTATTTT
TRBJ2-3 NA TRBV5-1 NA CASSLGAATTTDTQYF TGCGCCAGCAGCTTAGGGGCAGCGACCACCACAGATACGCAGTATTTT
TRBJ2-6 NA TRBV6-1 NA CASSEGTVSGANVLTF TGTGCCAGCAGTGAAGGGACAGTCTCTGGGGCCAACGTCCTGACTTTC
TRBJ1-5 NA TRBV21-1 once CASSNRRGNRNQPQHF TGTGCCAGCAGCAATCGGAGAGGGAACAGAAATCAGCCCCAGCATTTT